This is a list of T cell receptor beta chains from one sample in a study of cytomegalovirus exposure and HLA in healthy donors. The repertoire was sequenced with immunoSEQ multiplex PCR; TCRdb's copy has only in-frame clones and lacks some. This table has approximately 53,000 clones, over 60% appearing once. The material sequenced was PBMCs. The receptors come from a woman aged 50 to 65 in good health and CMV-seronegative. The CDR3 runs from the conserved cysteine through the conserved F or W. The D gene is left open where the match is weak. Some rows have no size entry. The others give once, few or many, or a class for an expanded clone.

J gene: TRBJ2-3; clone size: few; V gene: TRBV7-9; D gene: .; CDR3 protein: CASGGEASTDTQYF; CDR3 DNA: TGTGCCAGCGGGGGCGAAGCAAGCACAGATACGCAGTATTTT
J gene: TRBJ1-1; clone size: .; V gene: TRBV10-3; D gene: TRBD1; CDR3 protein: CAIRGTDPNTEAFF; CDR3 DNA: TGTGCCATCAGAGGGACAGACCCGAACACTGAAGCTTTCTTT
J gene: TRBJ1-1; clone size: .; V gene: TRBV19; D gene: .; CDR3 protein: CASSVMLGHTEAFF; CDR3 DNA: TGTGCCAGTAGCGTAATGCTGGGCCACACTGAAGCTTTCTTT
J gene: TRBJ2-2; clone size: few; V gene: TRBV9; D gene: .; CDR3 protein: CASSALTGSTGELFF; CDR3 DNA: TGTGCCAGCAGCGCCTTGACAGGTTCTACCGGGGAGCTGTTTTTT
J gene: TRBJ2-5; clone size: .; V gene: TRBV30; D gene: .; CDR3 protein: CAWLLQGQETQYF; CDR3 DNA: TGTGCCTGGCTGCTTCAGGGACAAGAGACCCAGTACTTC
J gene: TRBJ1-2; clone size: .; V gene: TRBV30; D gene: TRBD1; CDR3 protein: CAWSDPGRGYGYTF; CDR3 DNA: TGTGCCTGGAGTGATCCCGGCAGGGGGTATGGCTACACCTTC
J gene: TRBJ2-1; clone size: .; V gene: TRBV27; D gene: TRBD1; CDR3 protein: CASSLLPGQGAYNEQFF; CDR3 DNA: TGTGCCAGCAGTCTCCTCCCGGGACAGGGGGCCTACAATGAGCAGTTCTTC
J gene: TRBJ1-2; clone size: .; V gene: TRBV6-5; D gene: .; CDR3 protein: CASSYSQAYGYGYTF; CDR3 DNA: TGTGCCAGCAGTTACAGTCAGGCCTATGGCTATGGCTACACCTTC
J gene: TRBJ2-3; clone size: .; V gene: TRBV13; D gene: TRBD1; CDR3 protein: CASSLQGAVTDTQYF; CDR3 DNA: TGTGCCAGCAGCTTGCAGGGGGCGGTCACAGATACGCAGTATTTT
J gene: TRBJ2-3; clone size: .; V gene: TRBV5-1; D gene: TRBD2; CDR3 protein: CASSLRVAGTDTQYF; CDR3 DNA: TGCGCCAGCAGCTTGAGGGTAGCGGGAACGGATACGCAGTATTTT
J gene: TRBJ2-1; clone size: .; V gene: TRBV6-1; D gene: TRBD2; CDR3 protein: CASMRGTSGYNEQFF; CDR3 DNA: TGTGCCAGCATGCGGGGGACTAGCGGGTACAATGAGCAGTTCTTC
J gene: TRBJ2-2; clone size: .; V gene: TRBV6-6; D gene: .; CDR3 protein: CASSYEGGTGELFF; CDR3 DNA: TGTGCCAGCAGTTACGAGGGGGGGACCGGGGAGCTGTTTTTT
J gene: TRBJ2-7; clone size: .; V gene: TRBV28; D gene: .; CDR3 protein: CASSLDTPYEQYF; CDR3 DNA: TGTGCCAGCAGCCTCGACACCCCCTACGAGCAGTACTTC
J gene: TRBJ2-7; clone size: .; V gene: TRBV30; D gene: .; CDR3 protein: CAWSVGDDYEQYF; CDR3 DNA: TGTGCCTGGAGTGTAGGGGATGACTACGAGCAGTACTTC
J gene: TRBJ2-3; clone size: once; V gene: TRBV28; D gene: .; CDR3 protein: CASSTVAVEGDTQYF; CDR3 DNA: TGTGCCAGCAGCACCGTCGCTGTTGAGGGAGATACGCAGTATTTT
J gene: TRBJ2-7; clone size: .; V gene: TRBV18; D gene: .; CDR3 protein: CASSPTAIYEQYF; CDR3 DNA: TGTGCCAGCTCACCGACAGCGATCTACGAGCAGTACTTC
J gene: TRBJ1-3; clone size: .; V gene: TRBV6-4; D gene: TRBD1; CDR3 protein: CASSDTTPRTGWNTIYF; CDR3 DNA: TGTGCCAGCAGTGACACCACCCCTCGGACAGGGTGGAACACCATATATTTT
J gene: TRBJ2-1; clone size: .; V gene: TRBV27; D gene: TRBD2; CDR3 protein: CASSPGSGGPPREQFF; CDR3 DNA: TGTGCCAGCAGTCCGGGATCGGGAGGGCCCCCCAGGGAGCAGTTCTTC
J gene: TRBJ1-2; clone size: .; V gene: TRBV30; D gene: .; CDR3 protein: CAGGHPLSYGYTF; CDR3 DNA: TGTGCCGGGGGACACCCGCTTTCCTATGGCTACACCTTC
J gene: TRBJ1-3; clone size: .; V gene: TRBV18; D gene: .; CDR3 protein: CASSPPEGTLSGNTIYF; CDR3 DNA: TGTGCCAGCTCACCACCGGAAGGGACTCTCTCTGGAAACACCATATATTTT
J gene: TRBJ2-2; clone size: once; V gene: TRBV30; D gene: .; CDR3 protein: CAWSVSGSGELFF; CDR3 DNA: TGTGCCTGGAGTGTGTCGGGTTCTGGGGAGCTGTTTTTT
J gene: TRBJ2-7; clone size: .; V gene: TRBV29-1; D gene: .; CDR3 protein: CSVSLAQLTSSYEQYF; CDR3 DNA: TGCAGCGTTTCTCTGGCACAGTTAACGAGCTCCTACGAGCAGTACTTC
J gene: TRBJ2-3; clone size: .; V gene: TRBV7-9; D gene: .; CDR3 protein: CASSLAPGVDTQYF; CDR3 DNA: TGTGCCAGCAGCTTAGCTCCAGGTGTGGATACGCAGTATTTT
J gene: TRBJ2-7; clone size: .; V gene: TRBV15; D gene: TRBD1; CDR3 protein: CATSWDRSYEQYF; CDR3 DNA: TGTGCCACCAGCTGGGACAGGTCCTACGAGCAGTACTTC
J gene: TRBJ2-1; clone size: .; V gene: TRBV29-1; D gene: TRBD2; CDR3 protein: CSVEPRGSDEQFF; CDR3 DNA: TGCAGCGTTGAACCCCGCGGGAGCGATGAGCAGTTCTTC
J gene: TRBJ2-2; clone size: .; V gene: TRBV19; D gene: .; CDR3 protein: CASSSGGRVITGELFF; CDR3 DNA: TGTGCCAGTAGTAGTGGGGGCAGGGTCATCACCGGGGAGCTGTTTTTT
J gene: TRBJ1-2; clone size: .; V gene: TRBV5-6; D gene: TRBD1; CDR3 protein: CASRPTGGGYTF; CDR3 DNA: TGTGCCAGCAGGCCTACAGGGGGCGGCTACACCTTC
J gene: TRBJ2-2; clone size: few; V gene: TRBV6-5; D gene: TRBD2; CDR3 protein: CASRGSSGELFF; CDR3 DNA: TGTGCCAGCCGCGGGAGCTCCGGGGAGCTGTTTTTT
J gene: TRBJ2-1; clone size: .; V gene: TRBV5-1; D gene: TRBD2; CDR3 protein: CASSPGPGLAGDEQFF; CDR3 DNA: TGCGCCAGCAGCCCAGGACCGGGACTAGCGGGTGATGAGCAGTTCTTC
J gene: TRBJ1-1; clone size: .; V gene: TRBV7-9; D gene: .; CDR3 protein: CASSLLAGTEAFF; CDR3 DNA: TGTGCCAGCAGCTTACTGGCAGGCACTGAAGCTTTCTTT
J gene: TRBJ1-1; clone size: .; V gene: TRBV2; D gene: .; CDR3 protein: CASSPREALGTEAFF; CDR3 DNA: TGTGCCAGCAGCCCCCGAGAGGCGCTCGGGACTGAAGCTTTCTTT
J gene: TRBJ1-2; clone size: .; V gene: TRBV5-1; D gene: .; CDR3 protein: CASSGSGLGYGYTF; CDR3 DNA: TGCGCCAGCAGCGGAAGCGGGCTCGGCTATGGCTACACCTTC
J gene: TRBJ1-1; clone size: .; V gene: TRBV28; D gene: .; CDR3 protein: CASSPLQGWNTEAFF; CDR3 DNA: TGTGCCAGCAGTCCCTTACAGGGATGGAACACTGAAGCTTTCTTT
J gene: TRBJ1-2; clone size: .; V gene: TRBV6-6; D gene: .; CDR3 protein: CASSYPPDTNYGYTF; CDR3 DNA: TGTGCCAGCAGTTACCCCCCGGACACCAACTATGGCTACACCTTC
J gene: TRBJ1-2; clone size: once; V gene: TRBV14; D gene: .; CDR3 protein: CASSPGGAGYTF; CDR3 DNA: TGTGCCAGCAGCCCGGGCGGGGCTGGCTACACCTTC
J gene: TRBJ2-1; clone size: .; V gene: TRBV15; D gene: .; CDR3 protein: CATSTSTTRYYNEQFF; CDR3 DNA: TGTGCCACCAGCACATCAACTACTAGATACTACAATGAGCAGTTCTTC
J gene: TRBJ1-1; clone size: .; V gene: TRBV10-3; D gene: .; CDR3 protein: CAISESRGLNTEAFF; CDR3 DNA: TGTGCCATCAGTGAGTCTCGAGGGTTGAACACTGAAGCTTTCTTT
J gene: TRBJ2-5; clone size: .; V gene: TRBV11-2; D gene: .; CDR3 protein: CASSLIQGFQGSTQYF; CDR3 DNA: TGTGCCAGCAGCTTAATACAGGGATTCCAGGGGAGCACCCAGTACTTC
J gene: TRBJ2-3; clone size: .; V gene: TRBV10-1; D gene: .; CDR3 protein: CASSDPAAGTDTQYF; CDR3 DNA: TGCGCCAGCAGTGACCCCGCCGCGGGCACAGATACGCAGTATTTT
J gene: TRBJ2-3; clone size: .; V gene: TRBV11-3; D gene: .; CDR3 protein: CASSQGGEMDTQYF; CDR3 DNA: TGTGCCAGCAGCCAGGGAGGTGAAATGGATACGCAGTATTTT
J gene: TRBJ1-6; clone size: .; V gene: TRBV4-2; D gene: .; CDR3 protein: CASSQDGEGPLHF; CDR3 DNA: TGTGCCAGCAGCCAAGATGGGGAGGGTCCCCTCCACTTT